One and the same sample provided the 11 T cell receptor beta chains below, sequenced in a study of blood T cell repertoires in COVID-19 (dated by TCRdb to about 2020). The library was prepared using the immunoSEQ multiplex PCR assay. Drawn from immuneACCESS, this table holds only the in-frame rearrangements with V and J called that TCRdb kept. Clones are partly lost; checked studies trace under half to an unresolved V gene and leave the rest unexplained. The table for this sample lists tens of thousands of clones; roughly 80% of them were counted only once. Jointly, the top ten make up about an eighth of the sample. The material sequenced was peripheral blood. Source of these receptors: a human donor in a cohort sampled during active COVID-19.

The CDR3, as DNA: TGTGCCAGCAGCCCAATCGACGTCGGGGTACGAACCGGGGAGCTGTTTTTT. Translation gives CASSPIDVGVRTGELFF. The chain links TRBV5-8 to TRBJ2-2, with D possibly TRBD2 on 5 matching bases. In germline, CDR1 is SGHTS, CDR2 YDEGEE. CDR3 length equals 17 residues. With 4 bases removed from V and 5 bases from J, the gap between germline ends came to 21 bases.

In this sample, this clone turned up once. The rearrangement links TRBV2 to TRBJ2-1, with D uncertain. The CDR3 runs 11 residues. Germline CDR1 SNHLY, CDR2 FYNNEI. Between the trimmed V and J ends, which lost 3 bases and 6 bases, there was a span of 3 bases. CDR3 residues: CASSDLNEQFF. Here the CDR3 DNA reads TGTGCCAGCAGTGACCTCAATGAGCAGTTCTTC.

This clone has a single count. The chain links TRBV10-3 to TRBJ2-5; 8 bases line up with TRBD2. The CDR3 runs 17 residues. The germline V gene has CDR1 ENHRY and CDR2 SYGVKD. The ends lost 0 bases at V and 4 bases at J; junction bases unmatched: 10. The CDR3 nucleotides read TGTGCCATCAGTGAGTCGAGCGGGGGCTTATGGGGAGAGACCCAGTACTTC. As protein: CAISESSGGLWGETQYF.

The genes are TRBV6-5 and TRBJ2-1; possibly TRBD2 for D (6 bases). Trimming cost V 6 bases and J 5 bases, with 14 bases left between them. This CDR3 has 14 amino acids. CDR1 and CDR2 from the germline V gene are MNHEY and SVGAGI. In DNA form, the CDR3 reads TGTGCCAGCAGGCCGGGACTCTCAAACAATGAGCAGTTCTTC. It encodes CASRPGLSNNEQFF.

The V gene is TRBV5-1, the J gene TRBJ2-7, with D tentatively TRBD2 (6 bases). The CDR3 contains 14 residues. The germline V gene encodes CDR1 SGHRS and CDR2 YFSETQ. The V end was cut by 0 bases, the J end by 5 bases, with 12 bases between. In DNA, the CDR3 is TGCGCCAGCAGCTTGGGGGCGGGGTCCAACGAGCAGTACTTC. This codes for CASSLGAGSNEQYF.

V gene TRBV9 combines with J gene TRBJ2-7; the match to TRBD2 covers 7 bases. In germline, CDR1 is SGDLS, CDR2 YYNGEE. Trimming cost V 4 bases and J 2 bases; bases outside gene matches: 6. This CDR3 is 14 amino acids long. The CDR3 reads CASSPRLATYEQYF. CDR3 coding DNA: TGTGCCAGCAGCCCGCGACTAGCCACCTACGAGCAGTACTTC.

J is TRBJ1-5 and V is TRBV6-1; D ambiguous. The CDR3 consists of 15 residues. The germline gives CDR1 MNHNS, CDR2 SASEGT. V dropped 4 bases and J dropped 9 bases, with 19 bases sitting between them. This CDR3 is CASSVAPVNVWPQHF. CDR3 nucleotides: TGTGCCAGCAGTGTAGCTCCCGTAAATGTATGGCCCCAGCATTTT.

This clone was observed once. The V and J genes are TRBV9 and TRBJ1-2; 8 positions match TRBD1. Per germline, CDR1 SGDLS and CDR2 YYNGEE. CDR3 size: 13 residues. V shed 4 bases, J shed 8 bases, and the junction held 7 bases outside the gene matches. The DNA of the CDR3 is TGTGCCAGCAGCCCTACAGGGGGTAAGGGCTACACCTTC. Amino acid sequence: CASSPTGGKGYTF. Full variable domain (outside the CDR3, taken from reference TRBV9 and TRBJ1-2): DSGVTQTPKHLITATGQRVTLRCSPRSGDLSVYWYQQSLDQGLQFLIQYYNGEERAKGNILERFSAQQFPDLHSELNLSSLELGDSALYFCASSPTGGKGYTFGSGTRLTVV.

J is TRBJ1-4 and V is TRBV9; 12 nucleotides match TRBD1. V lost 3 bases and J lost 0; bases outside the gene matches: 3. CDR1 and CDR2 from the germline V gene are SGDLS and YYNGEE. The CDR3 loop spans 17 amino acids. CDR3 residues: CASSAGQGATTNEKLFF. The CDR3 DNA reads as TGTGCCAGCAGCGCGGGACAGGGGGCTACAACTAATGAAAAACTGTTTTTT.

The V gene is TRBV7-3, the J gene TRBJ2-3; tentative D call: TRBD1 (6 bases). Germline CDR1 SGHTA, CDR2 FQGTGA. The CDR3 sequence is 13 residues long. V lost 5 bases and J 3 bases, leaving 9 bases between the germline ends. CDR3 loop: CASSTTGTDTQYF. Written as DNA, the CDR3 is TGTGCCAGCAGCACCACAGGGACAGATACGCAGTATTTT.

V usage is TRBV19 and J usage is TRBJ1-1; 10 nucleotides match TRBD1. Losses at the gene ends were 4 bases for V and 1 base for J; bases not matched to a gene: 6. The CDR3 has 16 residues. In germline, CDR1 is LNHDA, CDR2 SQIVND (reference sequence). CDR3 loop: CASSTDRGQGNTEAFF. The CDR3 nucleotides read TGTGCCAGTAGTACTGACAGGGGGCAGGGGAACACTGAAGCTTTCTTT. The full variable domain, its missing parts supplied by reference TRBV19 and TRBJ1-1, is DGGITQSPKYLFRKEGQNVTLSCEQNLNHDAMYWYRQDPGQGLRLIYYSQIVNDFQKGDIAEGYSVSREKKESFPLTVTSAQKNPTAFYLCASSTDRGQGNTEAFFGQGTRLTVV.